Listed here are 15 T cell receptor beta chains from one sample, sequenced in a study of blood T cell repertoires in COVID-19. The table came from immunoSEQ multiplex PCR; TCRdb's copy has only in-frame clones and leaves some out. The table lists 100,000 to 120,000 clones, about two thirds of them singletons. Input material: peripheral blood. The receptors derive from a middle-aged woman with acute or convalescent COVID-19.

This CDR3 reads CATSRDLGEGNQPQHF. CDR3 sequence (DNA): TGTGCCACCAGCAGAGATCTCGGGGAGGGCAATCAGCCCCAGCATTTT. The V call is TRBV15, the J call TRBJ1-5; D not certain. In germline, CDR1 is LNHNV, CDR2 YYDKDF (reference sequence). With 0 bases removed from V and 2 bases from J, the gap between germline ends came to 11 bases. The CDR3 extends over 16 amino acids.

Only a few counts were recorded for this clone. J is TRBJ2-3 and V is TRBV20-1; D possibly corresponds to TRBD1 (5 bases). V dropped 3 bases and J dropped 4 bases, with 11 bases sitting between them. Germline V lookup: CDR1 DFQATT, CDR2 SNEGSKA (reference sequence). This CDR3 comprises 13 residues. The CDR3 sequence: CSASWGGADTQYF. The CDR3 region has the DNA TGCAGTGCTAGTTGGGGCGGAGCAGATACGCAGTATTTT.

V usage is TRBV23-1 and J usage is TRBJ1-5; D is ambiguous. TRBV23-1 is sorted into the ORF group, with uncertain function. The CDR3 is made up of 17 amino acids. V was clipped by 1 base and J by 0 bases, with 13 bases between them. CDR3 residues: CASSQFLGPHSNQPQHF. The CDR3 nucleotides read TGCGCCAGCAGTCAATTTCTCGGTCCCCATAGCAATCAGCCCCAGCATTTT.

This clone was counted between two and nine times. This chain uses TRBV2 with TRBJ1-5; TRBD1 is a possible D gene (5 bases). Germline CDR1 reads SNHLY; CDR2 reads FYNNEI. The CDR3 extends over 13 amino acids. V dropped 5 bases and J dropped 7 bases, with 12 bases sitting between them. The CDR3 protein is CASSTGGFQPQHF. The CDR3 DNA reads TGTGCCAGCAGTACCGGGGGGTTCCAGCCCCAGCATTTT.

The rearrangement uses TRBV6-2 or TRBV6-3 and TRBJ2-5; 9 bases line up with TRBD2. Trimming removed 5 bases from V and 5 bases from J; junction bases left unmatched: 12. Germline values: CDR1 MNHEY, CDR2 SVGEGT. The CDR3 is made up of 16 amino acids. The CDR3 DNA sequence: TGTGCCAGCAGTGCCGGCGCACTAGCGGGTCGGGAGACCCAGTACTTC. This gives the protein CASSAGALAGRETQYF.

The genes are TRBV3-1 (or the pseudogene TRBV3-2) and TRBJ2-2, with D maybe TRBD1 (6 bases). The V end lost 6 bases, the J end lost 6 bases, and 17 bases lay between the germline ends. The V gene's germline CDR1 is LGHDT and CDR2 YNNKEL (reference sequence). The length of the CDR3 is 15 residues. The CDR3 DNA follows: TGTGCCAGCAGAGGGTTACAGGGTCACCCCGGGGAGCTGTTTTTT. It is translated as CASRGLQGHPGELFF.

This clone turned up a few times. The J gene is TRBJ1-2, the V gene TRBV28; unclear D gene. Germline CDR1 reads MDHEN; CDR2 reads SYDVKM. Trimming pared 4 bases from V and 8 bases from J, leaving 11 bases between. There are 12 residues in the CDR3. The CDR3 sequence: CASSSEAVGYTF. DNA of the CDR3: TGTGCCAGCAGTTCTGAGGCTGTGGGCTACACCTTC.

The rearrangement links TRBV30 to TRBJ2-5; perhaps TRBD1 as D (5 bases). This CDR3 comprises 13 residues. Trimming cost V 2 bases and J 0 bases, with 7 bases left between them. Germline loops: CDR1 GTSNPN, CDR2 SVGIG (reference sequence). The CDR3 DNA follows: TGTGCCTGGAGTTCAGGGTACCAAGAGACCCAGTACTTC. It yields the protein CAWSSGYQETQYF.

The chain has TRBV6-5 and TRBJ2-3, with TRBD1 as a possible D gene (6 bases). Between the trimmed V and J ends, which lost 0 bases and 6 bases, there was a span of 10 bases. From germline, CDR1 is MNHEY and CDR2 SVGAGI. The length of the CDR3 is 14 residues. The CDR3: CASSYSDDRDTQYF. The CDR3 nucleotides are TGTGCCAGCAGTTACTCTGACGACAGGGATACGCAGTATTTT.

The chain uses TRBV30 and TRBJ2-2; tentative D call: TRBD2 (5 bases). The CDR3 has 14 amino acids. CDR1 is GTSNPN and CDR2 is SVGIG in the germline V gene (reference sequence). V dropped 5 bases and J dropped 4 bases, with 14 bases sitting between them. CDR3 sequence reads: CAWGKYSGTGELFF. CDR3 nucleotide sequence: TGTGCCTGGGGTAAATACAGCGGCACCGGGGAGCTGTTTTTT.

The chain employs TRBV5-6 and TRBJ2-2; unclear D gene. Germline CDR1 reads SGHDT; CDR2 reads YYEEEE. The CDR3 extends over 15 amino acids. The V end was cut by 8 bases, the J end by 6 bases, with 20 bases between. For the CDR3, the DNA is TGTGCCAGTACCATAAGCCATACAGTGTCCGGGGAGCTGTTTTTT. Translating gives CASTISHTVSGELFF.

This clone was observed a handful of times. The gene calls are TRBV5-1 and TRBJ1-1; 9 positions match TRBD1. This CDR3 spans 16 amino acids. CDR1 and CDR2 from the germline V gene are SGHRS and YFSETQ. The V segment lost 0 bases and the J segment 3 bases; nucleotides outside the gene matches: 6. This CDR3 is CASSLAQGAIYTEAFF. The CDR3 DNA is TGCGCCAGCAGCTTGGCACAGGGGGCCATTTACACTGAAGCTTTCTTT.

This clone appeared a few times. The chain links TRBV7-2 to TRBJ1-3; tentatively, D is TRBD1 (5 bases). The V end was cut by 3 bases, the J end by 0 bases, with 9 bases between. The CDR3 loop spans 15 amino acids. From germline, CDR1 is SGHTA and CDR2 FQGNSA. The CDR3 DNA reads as TGTGCCAGCAGCTTCAATAGGGGCTCTGGAAACACCATATATTTT. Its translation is CASSFNRGSGNTIYF.

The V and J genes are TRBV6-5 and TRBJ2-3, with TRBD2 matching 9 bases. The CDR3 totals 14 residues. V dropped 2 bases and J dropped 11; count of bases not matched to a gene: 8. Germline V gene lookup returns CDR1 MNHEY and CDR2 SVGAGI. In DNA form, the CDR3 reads TGTGCCAGCAGTTACGCCAGCGGGGGGTACTTGCAGTATTTT. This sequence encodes CASSYASGGYLQYF.

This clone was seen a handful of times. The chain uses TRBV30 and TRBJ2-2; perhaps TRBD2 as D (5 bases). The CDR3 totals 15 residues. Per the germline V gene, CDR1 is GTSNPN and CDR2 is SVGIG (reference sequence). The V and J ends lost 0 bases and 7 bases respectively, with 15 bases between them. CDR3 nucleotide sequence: TGTGCCTGGAGTGTACTAGATCGAAGTTACGGGGAGCTGTTTTTT. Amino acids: CAWSVLDRSYGELFF.